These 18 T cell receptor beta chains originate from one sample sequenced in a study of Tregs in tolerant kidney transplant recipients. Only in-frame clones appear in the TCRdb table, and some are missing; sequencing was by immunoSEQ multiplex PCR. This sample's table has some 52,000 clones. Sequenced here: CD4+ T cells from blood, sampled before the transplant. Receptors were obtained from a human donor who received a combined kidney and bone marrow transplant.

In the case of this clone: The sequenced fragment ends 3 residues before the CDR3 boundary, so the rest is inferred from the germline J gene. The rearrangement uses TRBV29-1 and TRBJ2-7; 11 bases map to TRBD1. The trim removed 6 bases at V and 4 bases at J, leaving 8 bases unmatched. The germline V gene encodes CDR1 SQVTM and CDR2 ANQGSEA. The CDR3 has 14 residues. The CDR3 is CSVGRTGGIYEQYF. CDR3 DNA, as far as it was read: TGCAGCGTGGGGAGGACAGGGGGCATTTACGAG.

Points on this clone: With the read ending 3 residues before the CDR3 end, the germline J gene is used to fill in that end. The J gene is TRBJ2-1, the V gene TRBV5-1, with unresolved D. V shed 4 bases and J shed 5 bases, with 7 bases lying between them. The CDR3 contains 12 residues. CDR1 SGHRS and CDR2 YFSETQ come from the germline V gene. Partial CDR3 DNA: TGCGCCAGCAGCATCGGTCACAATGAG. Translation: CASSIGHNE. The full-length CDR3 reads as CASSIGHNEQFF.

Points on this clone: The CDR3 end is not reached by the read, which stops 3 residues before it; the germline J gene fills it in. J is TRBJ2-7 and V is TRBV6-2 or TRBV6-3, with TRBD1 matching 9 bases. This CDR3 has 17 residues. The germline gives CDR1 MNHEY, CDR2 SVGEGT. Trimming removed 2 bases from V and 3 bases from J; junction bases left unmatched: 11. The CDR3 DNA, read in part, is TGTGCCAGCAGTTACAGTCTGAAGGGGACAGGGTACTACGAG. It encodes CASSYSLKGTGYYE. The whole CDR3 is CASSYSLKGTGYYEQYF.

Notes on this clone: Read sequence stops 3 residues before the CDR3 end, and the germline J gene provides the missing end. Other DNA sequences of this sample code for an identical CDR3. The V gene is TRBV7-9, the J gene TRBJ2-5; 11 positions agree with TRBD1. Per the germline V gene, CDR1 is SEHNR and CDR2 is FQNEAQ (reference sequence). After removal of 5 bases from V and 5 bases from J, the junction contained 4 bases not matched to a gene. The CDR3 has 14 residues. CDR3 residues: CASSPGQGGETQYF. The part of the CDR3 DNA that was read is TGTGCCAGCAGCCCGGGACAGGGGGGGGAGACC. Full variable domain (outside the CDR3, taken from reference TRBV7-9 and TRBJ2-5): DTGVSQNPRHKITKRGQNVTFRCDPISEHNRLYWYRQTLGQGPEFLTYFQNEAQLEKSRLLSDRFSAERPKGSFSTLEIQRTEQGDSAMYLCASSPGQGGETQYFGPGTRLLVL.

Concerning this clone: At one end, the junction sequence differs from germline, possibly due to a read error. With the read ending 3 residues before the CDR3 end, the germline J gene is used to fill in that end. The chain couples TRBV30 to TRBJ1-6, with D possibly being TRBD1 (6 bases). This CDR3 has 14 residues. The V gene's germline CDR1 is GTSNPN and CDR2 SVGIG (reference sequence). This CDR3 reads CARSTGYDNSPLHF. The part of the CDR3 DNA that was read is TGTGCCAGGAGTACAGGGTACGATAATTCACCC.

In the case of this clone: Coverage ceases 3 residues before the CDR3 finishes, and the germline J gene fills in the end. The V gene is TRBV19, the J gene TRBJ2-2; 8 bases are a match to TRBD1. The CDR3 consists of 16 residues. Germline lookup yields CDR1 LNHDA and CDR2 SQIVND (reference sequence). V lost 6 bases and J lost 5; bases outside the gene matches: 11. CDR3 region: CASRGAGDRITGELFF. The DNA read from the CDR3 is TGTGCCAGTAGAGGTGCCGGGGACAGGATAACCGGGGAG.

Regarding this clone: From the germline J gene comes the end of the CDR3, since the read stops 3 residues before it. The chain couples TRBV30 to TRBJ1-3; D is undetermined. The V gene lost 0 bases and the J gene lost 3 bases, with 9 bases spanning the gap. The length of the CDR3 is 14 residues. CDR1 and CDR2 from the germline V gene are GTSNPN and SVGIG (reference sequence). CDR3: CAWSVSGGGNTIYF. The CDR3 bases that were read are TGTGCCTGGAGTGTATCTGGCGGTGGAAACACC. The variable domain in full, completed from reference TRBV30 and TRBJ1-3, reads SQTIHQWPATLVQPVGSPLSLECTVEGTSNPNLYWYRQAAGRGLQLLFYSVGIGQISSEVPQNLSASRPQDRQFILSSKKLLLSDSGFYLCAWSVSGGGNTIYFGEGSWLTVV.

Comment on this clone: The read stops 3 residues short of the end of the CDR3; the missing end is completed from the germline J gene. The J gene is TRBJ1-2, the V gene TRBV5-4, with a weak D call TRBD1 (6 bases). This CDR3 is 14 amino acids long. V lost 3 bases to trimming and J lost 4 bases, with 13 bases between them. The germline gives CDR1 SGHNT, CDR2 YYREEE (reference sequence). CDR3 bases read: TGTGCCAGCAGCTGGTACAGGGCTGGCTATGGC. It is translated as CASSWYRAGYG. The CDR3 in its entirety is CASSWYRAGYGYTF. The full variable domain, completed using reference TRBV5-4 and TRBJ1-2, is ETGVTQSPTHLIKTRGQQVTLRCSSQSGHNTVSWYQQALGQGPQFIFQYYREEENGRGNFPPRFSGLQFPNYSSELNVNALELDDSALYLCASSWYRAGYGYTFGSGTRLTVV.

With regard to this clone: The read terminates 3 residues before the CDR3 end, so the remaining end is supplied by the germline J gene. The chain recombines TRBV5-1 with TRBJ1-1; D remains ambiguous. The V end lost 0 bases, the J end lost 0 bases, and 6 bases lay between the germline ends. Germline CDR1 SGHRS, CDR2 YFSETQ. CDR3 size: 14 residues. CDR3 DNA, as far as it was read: TGCGCCAGCAGCTTGGATCCCTTGAACACTGAA. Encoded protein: CASSLDPLNTE. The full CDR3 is CASSLDPLNTEAFF. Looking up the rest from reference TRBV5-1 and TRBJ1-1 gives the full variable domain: KAGVTQTPRYLIKTRGQQVTLSCSPISGHRSVSWYQQTPGQGLQFLFEYFSETQRNKGNFPGRFSGRQFSNSRSEMNVSTLELGDSALYLCASSLDPLNTEAFFGQGTRLTVV.

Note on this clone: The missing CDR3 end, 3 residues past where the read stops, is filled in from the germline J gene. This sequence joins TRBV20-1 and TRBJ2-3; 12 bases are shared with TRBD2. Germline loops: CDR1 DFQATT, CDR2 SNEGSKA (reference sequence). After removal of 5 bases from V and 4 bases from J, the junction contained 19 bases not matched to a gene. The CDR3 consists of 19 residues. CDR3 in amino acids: CSAPLRPLPGLAGPDTQYF. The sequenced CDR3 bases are TGCAGTGCTCCACTAAGGCCCCTCCCGGGACTAGCGGGTCCAGATACG.

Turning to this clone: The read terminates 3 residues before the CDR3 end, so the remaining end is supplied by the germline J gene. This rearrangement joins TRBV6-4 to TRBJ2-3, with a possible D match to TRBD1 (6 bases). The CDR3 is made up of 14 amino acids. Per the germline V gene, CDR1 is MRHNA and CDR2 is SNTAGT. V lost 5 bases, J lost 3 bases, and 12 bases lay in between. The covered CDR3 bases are TGTGCCAGCAGTCTTGAGGGGACAACAGATACG. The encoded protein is CASSLEGTTDT. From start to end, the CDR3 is CASSLEGTTDTQYF.

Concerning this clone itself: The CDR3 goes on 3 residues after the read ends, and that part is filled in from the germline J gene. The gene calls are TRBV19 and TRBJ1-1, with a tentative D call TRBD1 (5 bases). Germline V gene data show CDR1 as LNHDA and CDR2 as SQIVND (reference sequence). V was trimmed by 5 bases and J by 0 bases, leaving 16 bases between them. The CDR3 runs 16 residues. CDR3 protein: CASSPRAGSMNTEAFF. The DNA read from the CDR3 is TGTGCCAGTAGTCCCAGGGCCGGGTCTATGAACACTGAA.

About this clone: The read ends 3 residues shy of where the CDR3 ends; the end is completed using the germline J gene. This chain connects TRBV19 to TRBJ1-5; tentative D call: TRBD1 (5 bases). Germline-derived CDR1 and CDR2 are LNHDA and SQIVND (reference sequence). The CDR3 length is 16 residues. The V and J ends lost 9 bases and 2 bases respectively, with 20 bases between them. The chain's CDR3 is CASRGSGVGRNQPQHF. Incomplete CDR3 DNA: TGTGCCAGCCGGGGGTCGGGGGTGGGGCGCAATCAGCCC.

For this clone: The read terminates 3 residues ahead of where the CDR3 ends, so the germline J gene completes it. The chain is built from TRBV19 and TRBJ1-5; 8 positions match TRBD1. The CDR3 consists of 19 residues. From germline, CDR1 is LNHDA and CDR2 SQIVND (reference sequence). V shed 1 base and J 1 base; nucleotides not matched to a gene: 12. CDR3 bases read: TGTGCCAGTAGTATAGGCAGACAGGGGTTTCGATTCAGCAATCAGCCC. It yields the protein CASSIGRQGFRFSNQP. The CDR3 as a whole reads CASSIGRQGFRFSNQPQHF.

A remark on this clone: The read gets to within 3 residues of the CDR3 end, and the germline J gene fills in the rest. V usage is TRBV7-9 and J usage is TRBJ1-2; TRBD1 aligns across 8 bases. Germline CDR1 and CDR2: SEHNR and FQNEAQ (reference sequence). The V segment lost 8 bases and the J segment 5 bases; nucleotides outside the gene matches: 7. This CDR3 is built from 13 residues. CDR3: CASPSDRGYGYTF. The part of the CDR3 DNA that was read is TGTGCCAGCCCGAGTGACAGGGGTTATGGC.

CDR3 DNA (partial): TGTGCCATCCCGAGGGTCAATCAGCCC. Translated, it gives CAIPRVNQP. From start to end, the CDR3 is CAIPRVNQPQHF. This rearrangement joins TRBV19 to TRBJ1-5; D is uncertain. With the read ending 3 residues before the CDR3 end, the germline J gene is used to fill in that end. The V end was cut by 10 bases, the J end by 3 bases, with 10 bases between. This CDR3 contains 12 residues. Per the germline V gene, CDR1 is LNHDA and CDR2 is SQIVND (reference sequence).

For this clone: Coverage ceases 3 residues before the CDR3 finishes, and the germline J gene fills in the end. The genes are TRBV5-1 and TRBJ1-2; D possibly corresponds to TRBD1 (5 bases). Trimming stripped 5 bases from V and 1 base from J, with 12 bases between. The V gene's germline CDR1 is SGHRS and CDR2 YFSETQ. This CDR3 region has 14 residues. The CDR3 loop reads CASSHQGGNYGYTF. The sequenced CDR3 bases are TGCGCCAGCAGTCATCAGGGAGGTAACTATGGC.

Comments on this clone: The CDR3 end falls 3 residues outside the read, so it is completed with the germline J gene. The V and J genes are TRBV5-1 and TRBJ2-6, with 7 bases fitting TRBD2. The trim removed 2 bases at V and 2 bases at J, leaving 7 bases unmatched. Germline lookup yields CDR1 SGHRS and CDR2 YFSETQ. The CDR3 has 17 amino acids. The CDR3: CASSFGLVGTGANVLTF. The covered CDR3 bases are TGCGCCAGCAGCTTTGGACTAGTAGGGACTGGGGCCAACGTC.